These 10 T cell receptor beta chains share one sample of origin, sequenced in a study of response to subunit inactivated influenza vaccine. TCRdb redid the calling of the RT-PCR reads with MiXCR, one entry per CDR3 protein. The data hold about 520,000 distinct CDR3 sequences, with roughly 23% observed a single time. The sequencing here drew on CD4+ T cells sorted from PBMCs, taken roughly 5 days after vaccination. The receptors come from a man in his fifties or sixties who received an inactivated influenza vaccine.

This rearrangement joins TRBV12-3 or TRBV12-4 to TRBJ2-5; 8 positions agree with TRBD2. The CDR3 sequence is 15 residues long. Germline trimming cut 6 bases from V and 5 bases from J; bases unmatched to any gene: 11. The CDR3 region has the DNA TGTGCCAGCAGACACCTCGGACGGGGGGGGGAGACCCAGTACTTC. Protein product: CASRHLGRGGETQYF.

V usage is TRBV4-1 and J usage is TRBJ2-3, with 7 positions matching TRBD2. Germline assignment: CDR1 MGHRA and CDR2 YSYEKL. Trimming at V came to 0 bases and at J to 1 base, leaving 19 bases not matched to a gene. The CDR3 contains 21 residues. The DNA of the CDR3 is TGCGCCAGCAGCCAAGATCTATTCAGGACGTCAAGCGGGACCCGCACAGATACGCAGTATTTT. Protein product: CASSQDLFRTSSGTRTDTQYF.

The chain has TRBV5-1 and TRBJ2-3; 8 bases map to TRBD2. Germline V gene sequence: CDR1 SGHRS, CDR2 YFSETQ. The V gene end was trimmed by 2 bases and the J gene end by 6 bases; junction bases not matched to a gene: 14. The CDR3 sequence is 17 residues long. CDR3: CASSLIGGAIVLDTQYF. CDR3 DNA: TGCGCCAGCAGCTTAATCGGGGGGGCCATAGTATTGGATACGCAGTATTTT.

This chain connects TRBV28 to TRBJ2-5, with D hard to call. The CDR3 is 14 residues long. V was cut by 4 bases and J by 5 bases, with 14 bases left in between. CDR1 is MDHEN and CDR2 is SYDVKM in the germline V gene. The CDR3 bases are TGTGCCAGCAGTTCAACGGCCCTGGTTGAGACCCAGTACTTC. This gives the protein CASSSTALVETQYF.

This clonotype was found a few times. V is TRBV3-1 and J is TRBJ2-5, with D perhaps given as TRBD1 or TRBD2 (5 bases each). Trimming pared 0 bases from V and 5 bases from J, leaving 10 bases between. This CDR3 region has 14 residues. Germline loops: CDR1 LGHDT, CDR2 YNNKEL (reference sequence). The CDR3 sequence is CASSQDWGLETQYF. CDR3 bases: TGTGCCAGCAGCCAAGATTGGGGGTTGGAGACCCAGTACTTC.

This clonotype was found a few times. The CDR3, as DNA: TGTGCCAGCAGCTTATATGGTGGGAGCGGGAACACTGAAGCTTTCTTT. Amino acids: CASSLYGGSGNTEAFF. The chain has TRBV7-3 and TRBJ1-1, with unresolved D. The germline V gene has CDR1 SGHTA and CDR2 FQGTGA. Trimming took off 2 bases at V and 1 base at J, with 14 bases between the two ends. This CDR3 is built from 16 residues.

This clonotype came up a few times. This rearrangement joins TRBV7-9 to TRBJ2-3, with TRBD1 matching 9 bases. V lost 3 bases and J lost 0; bases outside the gene matches: 4. Germline loops: CDR1 SEHNR, CDR2 FQNEAQ (reference sequence). This CDR3 is built from 16 residues. The CDR3 here is CASSFPGQGSTDTQYF. CDR3 coding DNA: TGTGCCAGCAGCTTCCCGGGACAGGGTAGCACAGATACGCAGTATTTT.

This clonotype has only one observation. The gene calls are TRBV27 and TRBJ1-2; D is possibly TRBD1 (6 bases). The germline V gene encodes CDR1 MNHEY and CDR2 SMNVEV (reference sequence). CDR3 length equals 13 residues. V lost 5 bases and J 7 bases, leaving 14 bases between the germline ends. The CDR3 sequence: CASSLAGEPGYTF. Written as DNA, the CDR3 is TGTGCCAGCAGTCTAGCAGGGGAGCCTGGCTACACCTTC.

In its sample, this clonotype was seen a few times. The J gene is TRBJ2-1, the V gene TRBV29-1; either TRBD1 or TRBD2 may supply D (5 bases each). CDR1 and CDR2 (germline): SQVTM, ANQGSEA. The V gene lost 2 bases and the J gene lost 9 bases, with 11 bases spanning the gap. The CDR3 sequence is 12 residues long. CDR3: CSVEPGTLEQFF. The CDR3 DNA is TGCAGCGTTGAACCCGGGACCCTTGAGCAGTTCTTC.

This chain connects TRBV6-1 to TRBJ2-3, with 13 bases matching TRBD2. Germline CDR1 is MNHNS and CDR2 is SASEGT. The V gene end was trimmed by 5 bases and the J gene end by 7 bases; junction bases not matched to a gene: 6. This CDR3 spans 15 amino acids. In DNA form, the CDR3 reads TGTGCCAGCAGTCCGCCCGGGACTAGCGGGAATACGCAGTATTTT. Translated, it gives CASSPPGTSGNTQYF.